These 12 T cell receptor beta chains were all obtained from the same sample, sequenced in a study of post-analysis software for immune sequencing data. TCR beta cDNA libraries had unique molecular identifiers. TCRdb passed the PCR reads through MiXCR, listing each CDR3 protein once. The profile covers under 200,000 distinct CDR3 sequences, with about 36% appearing a single time and under 30% taken by the ten largest. Sequences were derived from blood, sampled after autologous hematopoietic stem cell transplantation. These receptors all stem from a girl aged 10 to 17 with multiple sclerosis.

The rearrangement uses TRBV5-6 and TRBJ2-3; D is tentatively TRBD1 or TRBD2 (5 bases each). V was cut by 0 bases and J by 4 bases, with 12 bases left in between. The CDR3 runs 15 residues. Germline assignment: CDR1 SGHDT and CDR2 YYEEEE. The CDR3 protein is CASSLGQRGSDTQYF. The CDR3 nucleotides are TGTGCCAGCAGCTTGGGACAGAGGGGATCAGATACGCAGTATTTT.

This chain uses TRBV12-3 or TRBV12-4 with TRBJ1-2, with D hard to call. The V gene lost 5 bases and the J gene lost 3 bases, with 10 bases spanning the gap. The CDR3 loop spans 13 amino acids. CDR3 nucleotides: TGTGCCAGCAGTATCCTAACCGACTATGGCTACACCTTC. Protein product: CASSILTDYGYTF.

The rearrangement joins TRBV5-1 to TRBJ2-5; 8 bases are shared with TRBD2. The J call may be faulty, since TRBJ2-7 better matches the DNA end. Germline assignment: CDR1 SGHRS and CDR2 YFSETQ. This CDR3 spans 15 amino acids. CDR3 sequence: CASSLAGGPRCEQYF. In DNA, the CDR3 is TGCGCCAGCAGCTTGGCGGGAGGGCCGAGATGCGAGCAGTACTTC.

The chain links TRBV5-8 to TRBJ2-1; D remains ambiguous. CDR1 and CDR2 (germline): SGHTS, YDEGEE. The V end was cut by 3 bases, the J end by 5 bases, with 6 bases between. This CDR3 comprises 12 residues. DNA for the CDR3: TGTGCCAGCAGCTCCTGGAACAATGAGCAGTTCTTC. Its translation: CASSSWNNEQFF.

CDR3 nucleotides: TGCGCCAGCAGCTTGTTCGGGTTTTTTGAACCAGATACGCAGTATTTT. Amino acid sequence: CASSLFGFFEPDTQYF. This rearrangement joins TRBV5-1 to TRBJ2-3; the D is unclear. The CDR3 spans 16 residues. V lost 1 base, J lost 4 bases, and 16 bases lay in between. CDR1 SGHRS and CDR2 YFSETQ come from the germline V gene. The variable domain in full, completed from reference TRBV5-1 and TRBJ2-3, reads KAGVTQTPRYLIKTRGQQVTLSCSPISGHRSVSWYQQTPGQGLQFLFEYFSETQRNKGNFPGRFSGRQFSNSRSEMNVSTLELGDSALYLCASSLFGFFEPDTQYFGPGTRLTVL.

The rearrangement links TRBV7-2 to TRBJ2-7; 14 nucleotides agree with TRBD2. The junction had 3 bases not matched to a gene; V was cut back by 6 bases and J by 2 bases. Per the germline V gene, CDR1 is SGHTA and CDR2 is FQGNSA. There are 15 residues in the CDR3. The CDR3 coding sequence is TGTGCCAGCAGTCGGACTAGCGGGGGGCCCTACGAGCAGTACTTC. Translation gives CASSRTSGGPYEQYF.

The chain has TRBV7-2 and TRBJ2-1, with TRBD2 matching over 8 bases. The CDR3 covers 15 residues. J was trimmed by 8 bases and V by 1 base; bases with no gene match: 7. Germline CDR1 SGHTA, CDR2 FQGNSA. For the CDR3, the DNA is TGTGCCAGCAGCTTAGTGGTCGGGAGGGGCGATGAGCAGTTCTTC. It encodes CASSLVVGRGDEQFF. Looking up the rest from reference TRBV7-2 and TRBJ2-1 gives the full variable domain: GAGVSQSPSNKVTEKGKDVELRCDPISGHTALYWYRQSLGQGLEFLIYFQGNSAPDKSGLPSDRFSAERTGGSVSTLTIQRTQQEDSAVYLCASSLVVGRGDEQFFGPGTRLTVL.

The chain employs TRBV6-5 and TRBJ1-2, with D hard to call. Deletions cut 0 bases from V and 4 bases from J, with 12 bases between. Germline V gene data show CDR1 as MNHEY and CDR2 as SVGAGI. The CDR3 is made up of 15 amino acids. Here the CDR3 reads CASSYSEDAGYGYTF. In nucleotides, the CDR3 is TGTGCCAGCAGTTACTCGGAGGATGCGGGCTATGGCTACACCTTC.

On this clonotype: The junction and the germline gene differ at one end; a read error may be behind it. The V and J genes are TRBV7-2 and TRBJ2-3, with a weak D call TRBD1 (8 bases). CDR3 length: 14 residues. Germline CDR1 SGHTA, CDR2 FQGNSA. The CDR3 is CASSPTGGADAQYF. In DNA, the CDR3 is TGTGCCAGCAGCCCTACAGGGGGGGCAGATGCGCAGTATTTT.

The chain is built from TRBV20-1 and TRBJ2-1; possibly TRBD1 or TRBD2 for D (5 bases each). The CDR3 totals 11 residues. The germline V gene has CDR1 DFQATT and CDR2 SNEGSKA (reference sequence). Trimming left V 3 bases short and J 10 bases short, with 10 bases between. CDR3 in DNA: TGCAGTGCTAGGACCGGGACGGAGCAGTTCTTC. Amino acid sequence: CSARTGTEQFF.

As regards this clonotype: A clone one base away is much larger, so this may be a read error. The chain couples TRBV6-6 to TRBJ2-1; D may be TRBD1 (7 bases). V was cut by 5 bases and J by 8 bases, with 16 bases left in between. Germline V CDR1 and CDR2: MNHNY, SVGAGI (reference sequence). There are 14 residues in the CDR3. CDR3 sequence: CASSDAQGGHEQFF. Here the CDR3 DNA reads TGTGCCAGCAGTGACGCCCAGGGGGGCCATGAGCAGTTCTTC.

The genes are TRBV7-3 and TRBJ2-3; D is unresolved. The CDR3 loop spans 15 amino acids. Germline CDR1 reads SGHTA; CDR2 reads FQGTGA. The V end lost 1 base, the J end lost 7 bases, and 15 bases lay between the germline ends. The CDR3 region has the DNA TGTGCCAGCAGCTTAAGGTTAACATCGGAAAATACGCAGTATTTT. This gives the protein CASSLRLTSENTQYF. The full variable domain, completed using reference TRBV7-3 and TRBJ2-3, is GAGVSQTPSNKVTEKGKYVELRCDPISGHTALYWYRQSLGQGPEFLIYFQGTGAADDSGLPNDRFFAVRPEGSVSTLKIQRTERGDSAVYLCASSLRLTSENTQYFGPGTRLTVL.